The table lists the clone carrying this T cell receptor beta chain with a count of one. Its antigen is still unknown. V dropped 5 bases and J dropped 8 bases, with 10 bases sitting between them. Per germline, CDR1 LNHDA and CDR2 SQIVND (reference sequence). CDR3 length: 13 residues. The data were taken from a study of tumor-infiltrating lymphocytes in localized non-small cell lung cancer. Whole-study results and caveats: Only some patients had TCR sequencing, depending on available tissue. Tumor T-cell fraction was not associated with recurrence-free survival.

TCRdb's copy holds only in-frame clones and misses some; the assay was immunoSEQ multiplex PCR. The table shows just under 30,000 clones, with 70% to 90% occurring only once. The sequenced sample was lung tumor tissue. This sequence joins TRBV19 and TRBJ1-6; D is unclear. The receptor was isolated from a human donor with non-small cell lung cancer. DNA of the CDR3: TGTGCCAGTAGTCCGGCAGGCCATTCACCCCTCCACTTT. Its translation: CASSPAGHSPLHF.